This T cell receptor beta chain was recovered during a study of T cell responses to AZD1222 COVID-19 vaccine. Notes on the study in general: Repertoires were obtained only post-peak T cell response.

Worth noting for this clone: Its cognate antigen is unknown.

The data were produced by immunoSEQ multiplex PCR, yet TCRdb's version contains in-frame clones alone and is incomplete. This sample has nearly 110,000 clones, with 92% found just once. V gave up 4 bases and J gave up 7 bases, with 13 bases separating them. This CDR3 contains 13 residues. From germline, CDR1 is MNHEY and CDR2 SVGAGI. V usage is TRBV6-5 and J usage is TRBJ1-2; no clear D gene. The sample in question was peripheral blood, obtained 28 days after the second AZD1222 dose. This TCR was recovered from an adult who received the AZD1222 COVID-19 vaccine. The CDR3 is CASSSFLTAGYTF. The CDR3 coding sequence is TGTGCCAGCAGTTCCTTCCTAACGGCTGGCTACACCTTC.